This entry features one T cell receptor beta chain sequence. The sample originates from a study of blood T cell repertoires in COVID-19. The overall study: Samples of COVID-19 (acute and convalescent) were obtained from the United States, Italy and Spain.

Original processing methods: Reference gene primer amplification in the assay estimated nucleated cell counts. Only in-frame clones appear in the TCRdb table, and some are missing; sequencing was by immunoSEQ multiplex PCR. The DNA was the basis for D and trimming; V, J and clone size are from that table. This sample has nearly 350,000 clones, with approximately 90% found just once. Trimming stripped 5 bases from V and 5 bases from J, with 22 bases between. CDR1 and CDR2 from the germline V gene are SGHRS and YFSETQ. CDR3 length equals 16 residues. The TCR originated in a woman between 18 and 30 years old who had recovered from COVID-19. The specimen was peripheral blood. V is TRBV5-1 and J is TRBJ2-5, with D possibly being TRBD2 (5 bases). CDR3 amino acids: CASSGSGWTVLETQYF. The CDR3 DNA is TGCGCCAGCAGTGGGAGCGGTTGGACCGTTTTGGAGACCCAGTACTTC.